These T cell receptor beta chains were read from a single sample in a study of Ad26.COV2.S vaccination and SARS-CoV-2 variants. The repertoire was sequenced with immunoSEQ multiplex PCR; TCRdb's copy has only in-frame clones and lacks some. The sample lists roughly 320,000 clones, roughly 91% occurring once. The starting material was peripheral blood, obtained in a trial of Ad26.COV2.S vaccine versus placebo. These receptors were taken from a person aged 18 to 65 who received the Ad26.COV2.S COVID-19 vaccine or a placebo. Each CDR3 is given with its conserved first and last residue. Fields, in order: V gene, J gene, D gene, clone size, CDR3 protein, CDR3 DNA. A D gene is named only where the DNA matches it firmly. Some rows have no size entry. The others give once, few or many, or a class for an expanded clone.

V: TRBV10-3
J: TRBJ2-5
D: -
size: -
CDR3: CAISAKIAPTQETQYF
DNA: TGTGCCATCAGTGCGAAGATAGCTCCTACACAAGAGACCCAGTACTTC

V: TRBV7-6
J: TRBJ1-1
D: -
size: -
CDR3: CASSLQTPSQAEAFF
DNA: TGTGCCAGCAGCTTACAGACACCCTCCCAGGCTGAAGCTTTCTTT

V: TRBV27
J: TRBJ2-5
D: TRBD2
size: -
CDR3: CASKPGGGQETQYF
DNA: TGTGCCAGCAAACCGGGGGGGGGTCAAGAGACCCAGTACTTC

V: TRBV5-1
J: TRBJ2-7
D: -
size: -
CDR3: CASNPDTFSYEQYF
DNA: TGCGCCAGCAACCCGGACACATTCTCCTACGAGCAGTACTTC

V: TRBV7-9
J: TRBJ2-1
D: TRBD2
size: -
CDR3: CASGGWTSGYNEQFF
DNA: TGTGCCAGCGGGGGATGGACTAGCGGCTACAATGAGCAGTTCTTC

V: TRBV9
J: TRBJ2-5
D: -
size: -
CDR3: CASSVAGVETQYF
DNA: TGTGCCAGCAGCGTAGCGGGGGTAGAGACCCAGTACTTC

V: TRBV30
J: TRBJ2-7
D: TRBD1
size: -
CDR3: CACRRDRGAHEQYF
DNA: TGTGCCTGTCGCCGGGACAGGGGGGCGCACGAGCAGTACTTC

V: TRBV7-9
J: TRBJ2-7
D: TRBD1
size: -
CDR3: CASSLSGQGGSYEQYF
DNA: TGTGCCAGCAGCTTGTCAGGACAGGGTGGTTCCTACGAGCAGTACTTC

V: TRBV4-1
J: TRBJ2-6
D: -
size: -
CDR3: CASTRQQQGGGANVLTF
DNA: TGCGCCAGCACCCGCCAACAACAGGGTGGTGGGGCCAACGTCCTGACTTTC

V: TRBV6-1
J: TRBJ1-2
D: -
size: few
CDR3: CASSEWSVGYGYTF
DNA: TGTGCCAGCAGTGAATGGTCGGTGGGCTATGGCTACACCTTC

V: TRBV10-3
J: TRBJ2-3
D: TRBD1
size: -
CDR3: CAARTGRTDTQYF
DNA: TGTGCCGCGAGGACAGGGCGCACAGATACGCAGTATTTT

V: TRBV3-1/TRBV3-2
J: TRBJ1-1
D: TRBD1
size: -
CDR3: CASSQGTGSQGTEAFF
DNA: TGTGCCAGCAGCCAAGGGACAGGTTCACAGGGGACTGAAGCTTTCTTT

V: TRBV19
J: TRBJ1-3
D: -
size: -
CDR3: CASTPTGSSGNTIYF
DNA: TGTGCCAGTACCCCTACAGGTTCCTCTGGAAACACCATATATTTT

V: TRBV4-1
J: TRBJ1-2
D: -
size: -
CDR3: CASSQDRSGQDGYTF
DNA: TGCGCCAGCAGCCAAGATCGGTCGGGGCAGGATGGCTACACCTTC

V: TRBV2
J: TRBJ1-1
D: -
size: -
CDR3: CASIRTHGATEAFF
DNA: TGTGCCAGCATCCGGACTCACGGGGCCACTGAAGCTTTCTTT

V: TRBV13
J: TRBJ2-7
D: -
size: once
CDR3: CASSLDRSAGVFHEQYF
DNA: TGTGCCAGCAGCTTAGACCGCTCGGCAGGGGTATTCCACGAGCAGTACTTC

V: TRBV5-1
J: TRBJ2-2
D: TRBD1
size: -
CDR3: CASSPGQGAVRTGELFF
DNA: TGCGCCAGCAGCCCGGGACAGGGGGCTGTTCGGACCGGGGAGCTGTTTTTT